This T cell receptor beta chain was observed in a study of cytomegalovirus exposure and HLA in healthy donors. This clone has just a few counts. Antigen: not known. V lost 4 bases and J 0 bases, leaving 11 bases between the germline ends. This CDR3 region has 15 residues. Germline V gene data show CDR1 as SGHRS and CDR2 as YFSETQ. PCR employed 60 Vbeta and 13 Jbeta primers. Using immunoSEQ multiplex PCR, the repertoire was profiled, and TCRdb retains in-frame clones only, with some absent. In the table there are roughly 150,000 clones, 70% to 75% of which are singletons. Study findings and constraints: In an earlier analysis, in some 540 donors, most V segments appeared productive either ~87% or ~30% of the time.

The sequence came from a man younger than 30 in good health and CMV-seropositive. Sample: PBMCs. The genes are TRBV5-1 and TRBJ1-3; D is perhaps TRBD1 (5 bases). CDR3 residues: CASSTDSFSGNTIYF. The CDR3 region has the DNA TGCGCCAGCAGCACCGACAGTTTCTCTGGAAACACCATATATTTT. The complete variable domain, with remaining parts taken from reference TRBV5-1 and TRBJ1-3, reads KAGVTQTPRYLIKTRGQQVTLSCSPISGHRSVSWYQQTPGQGLQFLFEYFSETQRNKGNFPGRFSGRQFSNSRSEMNVSTLELGDSALYLCASSTDSFSGNTIYFGEGSWLTVV.